Given below is one TCR beta chain in context. In the original analysis: Amplification with reference gene primers provided the estimates of nucleated cell counts. Profiling relied on immunoSEQ multiplex PCR, and the TCRdb table lists in-frame clones only, not all of them. V and J calls and clone size are as listed in that table; D and trimming were resolved from the DNA. This sample yields about 180,000 clones, of which 82% are seen a single time; about 11% belongs to the top ten. This sample is part of a study of blood T cell repertoires in COVID-19. Study as a whole: From the United States, Italy and Spain came samples of acute and convalescent COVID-19. PBMCs, B-cell-depleted T cells, or T cells provided the cDNA or gDNA that made up the material.

This TCR came from an elderly woman with active or convalescent COVID-19. Sequencing was done on a sample of peripheral blood.

The CDR3 spells CASSFGQPTNEKLFF. As DNA, the CDR3 is TGCGCCAGCAGCTTTGGACAGCCAACTAATGAAAAACTGTTTTTT. The chain carries TRBV5-1 and TRBJ1-4; D is possibly TRBD1 (6 bases). V dropped 2 bases and J dropped 0 bases, with 8 bases sitting between them. CDR1 is SGHRS, CDR2 YFSETQ, per germline. This CDR3 is 15 amino acids long.